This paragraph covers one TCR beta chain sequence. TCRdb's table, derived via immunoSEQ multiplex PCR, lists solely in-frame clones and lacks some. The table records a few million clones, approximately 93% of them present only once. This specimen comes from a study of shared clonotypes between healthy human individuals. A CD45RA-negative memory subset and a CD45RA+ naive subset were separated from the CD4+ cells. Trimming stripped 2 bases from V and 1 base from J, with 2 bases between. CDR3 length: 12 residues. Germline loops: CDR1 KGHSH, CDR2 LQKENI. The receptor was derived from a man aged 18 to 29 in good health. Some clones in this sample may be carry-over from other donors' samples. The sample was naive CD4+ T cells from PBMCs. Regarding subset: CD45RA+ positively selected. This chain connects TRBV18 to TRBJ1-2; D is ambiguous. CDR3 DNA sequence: TGTGCCAGCTCACCAGTTAACTATGGCTACACCTTC. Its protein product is CASSPVNYGYTF. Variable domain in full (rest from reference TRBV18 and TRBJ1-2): NAGVMQNPRHLVRRRGQEARLRCSPMKGHSHVYWYRQLPEEGLKFMVYLQKENIIDESGMPKERFSAEFPKEGPSILRIQQVVRGDSAAYFCASSPVNYGYTFGSGTRLTVV.